The T cell receptor beta chain described here comes from a study of CD8 T cells in ankylosing spondylitis (dated by TCRdb to between 2016 and 2019). About the study as a whole: The study set out to find disease-linked TCR variants by profiling T cell receptor beta repertoires in ankylosing spondylitis patients and healthy donors. In total, the full study cohort was made up of over a hundred healthy donors and more than 20 ankylosing spondylitis patients. Peripheral blood was sampled, and synovial fluid was also collected from ankylosing spondylitis patients.

The paper as a whole reports these results and caveats: According to the report, matched synovial fluid samples from ankylosing spondylitis patients were significantly enriched for the disease-linked clones. A CD8+ phenotype was shown by the disease-linked clones, which were found at relatively low frequencies in peripheral blood. Some TCR beta motif variants had previously been reported in synovial fluid and blood of reactive arthritis patients, which suggested common disease-initiation mechanisms. A TCR beta motif made up of 7 to 9 highly homologous amino acid variants appeared to be characteristic of blood from ankylosing spondylitis patients.

Sequencer: Illumina HiSeq 2500. Quantitative 5'-RACE with molecular barcodes was the method used to prepare the TCR beta libraries. Regarding the original processing steps: To identify disease-linked TCR variants, a new computational method was used, one built on a probabilistic model of VDJ rearrangement. The public reads were quality trimmed at Q25 with fastp and then assembled into clones with MiXCR by TCRdb, keeping productive beta chains. Under each unique CDR3 protein, matching rows form one entry showing the most common genes and DNA. Here the V and J calls rest on TCRdb's processing, not on the authors' analysis. Across this sample there are hundreds of thousands of distinct CDR3 sequences, with roughly 24% seen only once. The top ten constitute under 8% of the sample. Reading the germline V gene gives CDR1 SGHTA and CDR2 FQGTGA. V is clipped by 5 bases and J by 4 bases, and the sequence between their germline boundaries is 11 bases long. Including cysteine and phenylalanine, the CDR3 has 13 amino acids. CDR3 DNA is the only sequence kept; it has 39 bases, read in frame from the first base.

This clonotype appeared many times. Its antigen target is currently unknown. No much larger clone exists at a distance of one base, and base qualities are not known. What was sequenced was blood, either unsorted or a sorted T cell fraction (not recorded which). The sequence derives from a male donor with ankylosing spondylitis or in good health (not recorded which). The receptor chain draws on TRBV7-3 and TRBJ2-5, with TRBD1 perhaps the D gene, on 5 matching bases. The sequence in DNA is TGTGCCAGCAGCCGCACCGACAGAGAGACCCAGTACTTC. Its protein reads: CASSRTDRETQYF.